This is a list of T cell receptor beta chains from one sample in a study of cytomegalovirus exposure and HLA in healthy donors. Profiling relied on immunoSEQ multiplex PCR, and the TCRdb table lists in-frame clones only, not all of them. The record lists 150,000 or so clones, of which the ten most abundant hold 1.5% to 2%. The sample was PBMCs. Every receptor here comes from a woman in her forties in good health and CMV-seropositive. The CDR3 runs from the conserved cysteine through the conserved F or W. The order of the fields is V gene, J gene, D gene, CDR3 protein, CDR3 DNA. The D gene is left open where the match is weak.

>TRBV19|TRBJ2-5|NA
CASSIGGKETQYF
TGTGCCAGTAGTATCGGCGGGAAGGAGACCCAGTACTTC
>TRBV4-3|TRBJ2-7|TRBD2
CASSQDVSGTPYEQYF
TGCGCCAGCAGCCAAGATGTAAGCGGGACCCCCTACGAGCAGTACTTC
>TRBV27|TRBJ2-2|NA
CASSLDSTNTGELFF
TGTGCCAGCAGTCTGGACAGCACGAACACCGGGGAGCTGTTTTTT
>TRBV18|TRBJ1-1|NA
CASSPRGGRARNTEAFF
TGTGCCAGCTCACCGAGAGGAGGTCGGGCGAGGAACACTGAAGCTTTCTTT
>TRBV5-1|TRBJ1-1|NA
CASSPTGSRDFF
TGCGCCAGCAGCCCTACCGGGTCGAGGGATTTCTTT
>TRBV7-8|TRBJ2-7|TRBD1
CASSEGQAGRREQYF
TGTGCCAGCAGCGAGGGACAGGCCGGGCGGAGGGAGCAGTACTTC
>TRBV5-1|TRBJ2-3|TRBD2
CASSWAGVSTDTQYF
TGCGCCAGCAGCTGGGCGGGGGTTAGCACAGATACGCAGTATTTT
>TRBV4-1|TRBJ2-2|TRBD1
CASSQGLLRQGKNTGELFF
TGCGCCAGCAGCCAAGGATTATTAAGACAGGGGAAGAACACCGGGGAGCTGTTTTTT
>TRBV5-1|TRBJ1-2|TRBD1
CASSLVPSGTGGSSVYGYTF
TGCGCCAGCAGCTTGGTGCCGTCAGGGACAGGGGGATCGTCAGTCTATGGCTACACCTTC
>TRBV6-6|TRBJ2-5|NA
CASSYGGGRQETQYF
TGTGCCAGCAGTTACGGTGGGGGCAGGCAAGAGACCCAGTACTTC
>TRBV5-1|TRBJ2-7|TRBD1
CASSQPGQDEQYF
TGCGCCAGCAGCCAACCCGGACAGGACGAGCAGTACTTC
>TRBV6-5|TRBJ2-1|TRBD2
CASMGLGYNEQFF
TGTGCCAGCATGGGACTAGGGTACAATGAGCAGTTCTTC
>TRBV18|TRBJ1-5|NA
CASSPGGSNQPQHF
TGTGCCAGCTCACCGGGGGGAAGCAATCAGCCCCAGCATTTT
>TRBV5-1|TRBJ2-7|TRBD2
CASSSAGTSGSPHSYEQYF
TGCGCCAGCAGCTCCGCGGGGACTAGCGGGAGCCCCCACTCCTACGAGCAGTACTTC
>TRBV30|TRBJ1-5|NA
CAWSVPGLPQHF
TGTGCCTGGAGTGTACCGGGACTGCCCCAGCATTTT
>TRBV6-6|TRBJ2-3|TRBD2
CASSLVAGPRGDTQYF
TGTGCCAGCAGTTTGGTAGCGGGCCCAAGGGGCGATACGCAGTATTTT
>TRBV5-6|TRBJ1-4|TRBD1
CASSRGQGWSFELFF
TGTGCCAGCAGTCGTGGACAGGGATGGTCGTTCGAACTGTTTTTT
>TRBV6-6|TRBJ2-7|NA
CASSQRRDYEQYF
TGTGCCAGCAGTCAAAGAAGAGACTACGAGCAGTACTTC
>TRBV29-1|TRBJ1-2|TRBD1
CSVGGQPMGRGYTF
TGCAGCGTTGGGGGACAGCCTATGGGCCGTGGCTACACCTTC
>TRBV6-1|TRBJ2-4|NA
CASSEGETGSFGTIQYF
TGTGCCAGCAGTGAAGGGGAAACAGGGTCGTTTGGGACCATTCAGTACTTC
>TRBV28|TRBJ2-7|TRBD2
CASSSRPQGTSGRLYEQYF
TGTGCCAGCAGTTCTCGACCCCAAGGGACTAGCGGGAGACTCTACGAGCAGTACTTC
>TRBV19|TRBJ1-3|NA
CASRSDYGELSGNTIYF
TGTGCCAGTAGATCGGATTACGGGGAACTCTCTGGAAACACCATATATTTT
>TRBV30|TRBJ2-3|TRBD2
CAWSEAGTDTQYF
TGTGCCTGGAGTGAAGCGGGGACAGATACGCAGTATTTT
>TRBV6-5|TRBJ2-7|NA
CASSLGQPHSYEQYF
TGTGCCAGCAGTCTTGGACAGCCACACTCCTACGAGCAGTACTTC
>TRBV29-1|TRBJ1-1|NA
CSVEEGREAFF
TGCAGCGTTGAAGAGGGGCGTGAAGCTTTCTTT
>TRBV28|TRBJ2-3|TRBD2
CASSLGTRRQYF
TGTGCCAGCAGTTTAGGGACTAGAAGGCAGTATTTT
>TRBV5-4|TRBJ2-7|NA
CASSQAGVREQYF
TGTGCCAGCAGCCAGGCAGGGGTTCGCGAGCAGTACTTC